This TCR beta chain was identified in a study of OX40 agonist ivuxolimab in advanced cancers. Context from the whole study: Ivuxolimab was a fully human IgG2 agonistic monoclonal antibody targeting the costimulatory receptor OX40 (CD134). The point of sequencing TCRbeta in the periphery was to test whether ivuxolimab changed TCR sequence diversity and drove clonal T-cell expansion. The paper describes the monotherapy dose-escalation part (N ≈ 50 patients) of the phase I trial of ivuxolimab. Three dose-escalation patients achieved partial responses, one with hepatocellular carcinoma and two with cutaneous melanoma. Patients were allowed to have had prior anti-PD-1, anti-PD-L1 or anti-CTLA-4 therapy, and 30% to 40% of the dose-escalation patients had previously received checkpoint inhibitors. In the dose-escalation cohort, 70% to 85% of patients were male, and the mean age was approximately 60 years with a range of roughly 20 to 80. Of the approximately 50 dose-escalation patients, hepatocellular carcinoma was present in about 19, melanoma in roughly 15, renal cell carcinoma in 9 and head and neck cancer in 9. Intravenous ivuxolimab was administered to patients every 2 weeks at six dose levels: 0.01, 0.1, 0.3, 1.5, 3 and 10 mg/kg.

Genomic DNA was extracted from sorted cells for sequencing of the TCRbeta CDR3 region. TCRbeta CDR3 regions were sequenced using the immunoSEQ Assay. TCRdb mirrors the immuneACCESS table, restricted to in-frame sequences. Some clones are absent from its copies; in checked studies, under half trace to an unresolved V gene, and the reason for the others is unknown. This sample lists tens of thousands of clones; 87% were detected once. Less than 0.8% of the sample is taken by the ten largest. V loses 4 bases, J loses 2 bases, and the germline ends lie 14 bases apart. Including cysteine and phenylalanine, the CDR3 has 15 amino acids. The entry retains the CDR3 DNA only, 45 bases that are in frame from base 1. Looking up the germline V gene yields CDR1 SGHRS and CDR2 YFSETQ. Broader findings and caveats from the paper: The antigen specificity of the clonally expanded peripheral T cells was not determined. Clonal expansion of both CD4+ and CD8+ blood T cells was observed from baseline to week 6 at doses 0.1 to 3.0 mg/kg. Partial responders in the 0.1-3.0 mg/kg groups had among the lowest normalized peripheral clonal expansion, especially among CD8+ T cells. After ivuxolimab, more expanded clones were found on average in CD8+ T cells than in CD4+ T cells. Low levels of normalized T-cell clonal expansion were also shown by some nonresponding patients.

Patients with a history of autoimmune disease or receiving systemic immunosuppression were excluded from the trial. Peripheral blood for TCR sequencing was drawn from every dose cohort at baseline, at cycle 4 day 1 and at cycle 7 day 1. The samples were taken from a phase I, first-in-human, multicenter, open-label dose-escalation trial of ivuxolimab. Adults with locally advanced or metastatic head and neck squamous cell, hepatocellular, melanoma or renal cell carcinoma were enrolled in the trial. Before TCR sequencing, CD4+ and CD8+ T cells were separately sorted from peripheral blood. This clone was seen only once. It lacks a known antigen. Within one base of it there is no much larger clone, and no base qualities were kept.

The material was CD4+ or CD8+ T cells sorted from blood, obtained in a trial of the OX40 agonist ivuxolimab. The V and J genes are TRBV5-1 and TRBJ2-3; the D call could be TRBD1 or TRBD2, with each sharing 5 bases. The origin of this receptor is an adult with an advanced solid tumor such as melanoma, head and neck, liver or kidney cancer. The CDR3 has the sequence CASSRGAGDTDTQYF. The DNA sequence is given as TGCGCCAGCAGCCGAGGGGCTGGAGACACAGATACGCAGTATTTT. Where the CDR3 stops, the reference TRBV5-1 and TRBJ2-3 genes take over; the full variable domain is KAGVTQTPRYLIKTRGQQVTLSCSPISGHRSVSWYQQTPGQGLQFLFEYFSETQRNKGNFPGRFSGRQFSNSRSEMNVSTLELGDSALYLCASSRGAGDTDTQYFGPGTRLTVL.